Presented here are 10 T cell receptor beta chains from one specimen sequenced in a study of response to subunit inactivated influenza vaccine. One entry per CDR3 protein, called by TCRdb with MiXCR from the RT-PCR reads. The profile shows roughly 700,000 distinct CDR3 sequences, over 11% of them singletons. The source was PBMCs from blood, collected approximately 15 days before vaccination. The receptors originated from a man aged 50-60 years who received an inactivated influenza vaccine.

This clonotype was counted a few times. V gene TRBV5-1 combines with J gene TRBJ2-4; 8 positions agree with TRBD1. This CDR3 is built from 16 residues. Germline assignment: CDR1 SGHRS and CDR2 YFSETQ. J gave up 0 bases and V 4 bases, and 6 bases lay outside the gene matches. CDR3 amino acids: CASSPGQGLAKNIQYF. CDR3 coding DNA: TGCGCCAGCAGCCCTGGACAGGGACTAGCCAAAAACATTCAGTACTTC.

The sample holds many counts of this clonotype. The chain employs TRBV6-2 or TRBV6-3 and TRBJ2-3; a possible D gene is TRBD1 (5 bases). The CDR3 runs to 15 residues. Germline V CDR1 and CDR2: MNHEY, SVGEGT. With 0 bases removed from V and 2 bases from J, the gap between germline ends came to 9 bases. The CDR3 protein is CASSYSGANTDTQYF. CDR3 nucleotide sequence: TGTGCCAGCAGTTACTCAGGGGCGAACACAGATACGCAGTATTTT.

This chain connects TRBV7-9 to TRBJ2-7, with a tentative D call TRBD2 (6 bases). V dropped 3 bases and J dropped 6 bases, with 15 bases sitting between them. Germline CDR1 is SEHNR and CDR2 is FQNEAQ (reference sequence). This CDR3 region has 14 residues. CDR3 sequence (DNA): TGTGCCAGCAGCTTTTCGGCAGTGGGGGGCGAGCAGTACTTC. Its translation: CASSFSAVGGEQYF.

With regard to this clonotype: With a much larger clone just one base away, this may be a read error. V gene TRBV12-3 or TRBV12-4 combines with J gene TRBJ2-1; 9 bases are shared with TRBD2. The length of the CDR3 is 15 residues. DNA of the CDR3: TGTGCCAGCAGGGCTAGCGGGAATCGATACAATGAGCAGGTCTTC. Protein: CASRASGNRYNEQVF.

The gene calls are TRBV24-1 and TRBJ2-1; 11 bases fit TRBD2. V trimming: 3 bases; J trimming: 0 bases; junction bases outside the gene matches: 15. CDR3 length: 21 amino acids. Germline assignment: CDR1 KGHDR and CDR2 SFDVKD. The CDR3 DNA reads TGTGCCACCAGTGATGTTACAAGGACTAGCGGGCGCATAAGCTCCTACAATGAGCAGTTCTTC. Amino acid sequence: CATSDVTRTSGRISSYNEQFF.

This clonotype was seen more than once but under ten times. The chain recombines TRBV12-3 or TRBV12-4 with TRBJ1-5; the D is unclear. The CDR3 has 14 residues. The V end was cut by 1 base, the J end by 7 bases, with 11 bases between. The CDR3 loop is CASSLGVPGQPQHF. The CDR3 coding sequence is TGTGCCAGCAGTTTAGGAGTCCCAGGCCAGCCCCAGCATTTT.

The chain joins TRBV12-3 or TRBV12-4 to TRBJ2-1; 11 bases map to TRBD2. With 3 bases clipped from V and 9 bases from J, the junction kept 10 bases outside the gene matches. This CDR3 has 16 amino acids. This chain's CDR3 is CASSLSTSGSYSEQFF. CDR3 nucleotide sequence: TGTGCCAGCAGTTTGAGCACTAGCGGGAGTTACTCTGAGCAGTTCTTC.

This clonotype came up a few times. The J gene is TRBJ1-5, the V gene TRBV3-1; D might be TRBD1 (6 bases). V gave up 4 bases and J gave up 7 bases, with 14 bases separating them. There are 14 residues in the CDR3. Germline CDR1 and CDR2: LGHDT and YNNKEL (reference sequence). The CDR3 bases are TGTGCCAGCAGCCCCGACCCGGGGGCCCAGCCCCAGCATTTT. Protein product: CASSPDPGAQPQHF.

The V call is TRBV5-1, the J call TRBJ1-6; D call uncertain. V gave up 2 bases and J gave up 8 bases, with 14 bases separating them. The CDR3 is made up of 15 amino acids. Per the germline V gene, CDR1 is SGHRS and CDR2 is YFSETQ. The CDR3 DNA reads as TGCGCCAGCAGCTTTGGTTGGGGTGAGGATTCACCCCTCCACTTT. Encoded protein: CASSFGWGEDSPLHF. Full variable domain (rest looked up from reference TRBV5-1 and TRBJ1-6): KAGVTQTPRYLIKTRGQQVTLSCSPISGHRSVSWYQQTPGQGLQFLFEYFSETQRNKGNFPGRFSGRQFSNSRSEMNVSTLELGDSALYLCASSFGWGEDSPLHFGNGTRLTVT.

This clonotype was seen a few times. The genes are TRBV6-1 and TRBJ1-6, with D unclear. This CDR3 comprises 13 residues. The V and J ends lost 7 bases and 4 bases respectively, with 8 bases between them. Germline CDR1 reads MNHNS; CDR2 reads SASEGT. The CDR3 nucleotides read TGTGCCAGCAACCCGGGGTATAATTCACCCCTCCACTTT. Residues: CASNPGYNSPLHF.